A single sample is the source of the 16 T cell receptor beta chains below, sequenced in a study of shared clonotypes between healthy human individuals. This table comes from immunoSEQ multiplex PCR, and its TCRdb copy is limited to in-frame clones, with some not included. The sample contains 2.3 million or so clones, just over 90% of which appear only once. Material: naive CD4+ T cells from PBMCs. As for subset: CD45RA+ positively selected. The origin of the receptors is a man younger than 30 in good health. Some clones in this sample may be carry-over from other donors' samples.

The chain is built from TRBV7-9 and TRBJ1-2; D gene uncertain. The CDR3 is 15 amino acids. The germline V gene has CDR1 SEHNR and CDR2 FQNEAQ (reference sequence). Trimming removed 7 bases at V and 1 base at J, with 16 bases between. Here the CDR3 reads CASTSARAFNYGYTF. The CDR3 region has the DNA TGTGCCAGCACCTCTGCGCGGGCCTTTAACTATGGCTACACCTTC.

The V gene is TRBV27, the J gene TRBJ1-2, with TRBD1 matching over 12 bases. Germline V CDR1 and CDR2: MNHEY, SMNVEV (reference sequence). This CDR3 has 15 residues. J was trimmed by 7 bases and V by 2 bases; bases with no gene match: 5. The DNA for the CDR3 is TGTGCCAGCAGTTTAATGGGACAGGGGGCGCGTGGCTACACCTTC. Amino acids: CASSLMGQGARGYTF.

Only one count was recorded for this clone. The rearrangement uses TRBV4-2 and TRBJ1-2, with D possibly being TRBD1 (5 bases). V was trimmed by 1 base and J by 4 bases, leaving 22 bases between them. CDR1 is LGHNA, CDR2 YNFKEQ, per germline. CDR3 length: 18 residues. The CDR3: CASSQAQARNSASYGYTF. CDR3 sequence (DNA): TGTGCCAGCAGCCAAGCACAGGCCAGAAACTCAGCCTCCTATGGCTACACCTTC.

V usage is TRBV28 and J usage is TRBJ1-5, with D uncertain. The length of the CDR3 is 12 residues. The germline V gene encodes CDR1 MDHEN and CDR2 SYDVKM. V was pared by 6 bases and J by 3 bases, with 6 bases between. CDR3 coding DNA: TGTGCCAGCAGAACCCCCAATCAGCCCCAGCATTTT. This encodes CASRTPNQPQHF.

This clone was observed a few times. This rearrangement joins TRBV9 to TRBJ1-1, with D perhaps TRBD1 (6 bases). The germline V gene encodes CDR1 SGDLS and CDR2 YYNGEE. The CDR3 runs to 14 residues. V lost 4 bases and J lost 1, with 11 bases in between. CDR3 protein: CASSSSTGNTEAFF. The DNA of the CDR3 is TGTGCCAGCAGCTCTTCGACAGGGAACACTGAAGCTTTCTTT.

The V gene is TRBV5-6, the J gene TRBJ2-5; TRBD1 matches 9 bases. The V gene's germline CDR1 is SGHDT and CDR2 YYEEEE. Trimming cost V 4 bases and J 4 bases; bases outside gene matches: 8. The CDR3 runs to 15 residues. The CDR3, as DNA: TGTGCCAGCAGCCAGGGACAGGGTTGGAGAGAGACCCAGTACTTC. Encoded protein: CASSQGQGWRETQYF.

The V and J genes are TRBV18 and TRBJ2-2; no definite D call. Germline V CDR1 and CDR2: KGHSH, LQKENI. The CDR3 is 14 residues long. V was cut by 2 bases and J by 1 base, with 5 bases left in between. In nucleotides, the CDR3 is TGTGCCAGCTCACCAGGGATGAACACCGGGGAGCTGTTTTTT. Translation gives CASSPGMNTGELFF.

Here the CDR3 reads CASSPGLAGWVEQYF. The CDR3 nucleotides are TGTGCCAGCAGTCCGGGACTAGCGGGGTGGGTCGAGCAGTACTTC. V and J are TRBV6-5 and TRBJ2-7, with TRBD2 identical over 13 bases. Trimming removed 5 bases from V and 6 bases from J; junction bases left unmatched: 7. The CDR3 has 15 residues. Germline CDR1 MNHEY, CDR2 SVGAGI.

The genes are TRBV9 and TRBJ1-1, with TRBD1 matching 7 bases. V dropped 4 bases and J dropped 2; count of bases not matched to a gene: 14. From germline, CDR1 is SGDLS and CDR2 YYNGEE. This CDR3 is 17 amino acids long. The chain's CDR3 is CASSPRGRQGVNTEAFF. The CDR3 nucleotides are TGTGCCAGCAGCCCCCGGGGGAGACAGGGAGTTAACACTGAAGCTTTCTTT.

This clone was seen a handful of times. Other DNA sequences in the sample encode the same CDR3. The gene calls are TRBV18 and TRBJ1-4, with 9 positions matching TRBD1. CDR3 size: 15 residues. Germline V gene sequence: CDR1 KGHSH, CDR2 LQKENI. Trimming cost V 2 bases and J 7 bases; bases outside gene matches: 5. The CDR3 here is CASSPRQGEREKLFF. The CDR3 bases are TGTGCCAGCTCACCAAGACAGGGGGAACGTGAAAAACTGTTTTTT.

The chain carries TRBV29-1 and TRBJ2-5; the D gene is possibly TRBD1 (6 bases). This CDR3 spans 13 amino acids. In germline, CDR1 is SQVTM, CDR2 ANQGSEA. Deletions cut 6 bases from V and 5 bases from J, with 16 bases between. The CDR3 DNA reads as TGCAGCGTCAGGGGATGGGCTGTCGAGACCCAGTACTTC. It is translated as CSVRGWAVETQYF. Combining the CDR3 with reference TRBV29-1 and TRBJ2-5 gives the whole variable domain SAVISQKPSRDICQRGTSLTIQCQVDSQVTMMFWYRQQPGQSLTLIATANQGSEATYESGFVIDKFPISRPNLTFSTLTVSNMSPEDSSIYLCSVRGWAVETQYFGPGTRLLVL.

In this sample, this clone turned up once. The chain couples TRBV29-1 to TRBJ1-1; D gene ambiguous. Between the trimmed V and J ends, which lost 5 bases and 5 bases, there was a span of 21 bases. This CDR3 has 15 amino acids. Germline values: CDR1 SQVTM, CDR2 ANQGSEA. DNA for the CDR3: TGCAGCGTTCGGCGGTCTTTGAGTCTGTGGACTGAAGCTTTCTTT. It yields the protein CSVRRSLSLWTEAFF.

In DNA, the CDR3 is TGCAGCGTTGAAGGTGGTCGTGGGGAGACCCAGTACTTC. Encoded protein: CSVEGGRGETQYF. J is TRBJ2-5 and V is TRBV29-1, with D unresolved. Per the germline V gene, CDR1 is SQVTM and CDR2 is ANQGSEA. This CDR3 has 13 amino acids. V was trimmed by 1 base and J by 5 bases, leaving 11 bases between them.

This rearrangement joins TRBV10-3 to TRBJ2-3; possibly TRBD2 for D (6 bases). The CDR3 covers 16 residues. Germline CDR1 reads ENHRY; CDR2 reads SYGVKD. V lost 3 bases, J lost 4 bases, and 17 bases lay in between. CDR3: CAISDTRGGFADTQYF. CDR3 in DNA: TGTGCCATCAGTGATACCCGAGGAGGGTTTGCAGATACGCAGTATTTT.

The chain carries TRBV6-5 and TRBJ1-3; TRBD1 might be the D (5 bases). The CDR3 is made up of 13 amino acids. The germline V and J ends were trimmed by 4 bases and 4 bases, with 8 bases remaining between them. Germline V gives CDR1 MNHEY, CDR2 SVGAGI. CDR3 sequence: CASSWTSGNTIYF. In DNA, the CDR3 is TGTGCCAGCAGTTGGACATCAGGAAACACCATATATTTT.

The CDR3 coding sequence is TGTGCCACCTCGTTAGGGGGGGGAGAGACCCAGTACTTC. Translating it yields CATSLGGGETQYF. V is TRBV7-8 and J is TRBJ2-5, with D maybe TRBD2 (7 bases). The CDR3 sequence is 13 residues long. V shed 10 bases and J shed 4 bases, with 16 bases lying between them. Germline CDR1 SGHVS, CDR2 FQNEAQ.